This T cell receptor (beta chain) comes out of a study of T cell changes during pregnancy in multiple sclerosis. Only in-frame clones appear in the TCRdb table, and some are missing; sequencing was by immunoSEQ multiplex PCR. The table shows around 31,000 clones, with around nine tenths occurring only once. This CDR3 spans 14 amino acids. Germline CDR1 and CDR2: ENHRY and SYGVKD. V shed 6 bases and J 3 bases; nucleotides not matched to a gene: 8. This chain links TRBV10-3 with TRBJ2-7, with 7 bases that match TRBD1. This receptor was obtained from a female donor in good health, enrolled as a control in a pregnancy study. The sequencing used CD4+ T cells from peripheral blood mononuclear cells, collected in the first trimester of pregnancy. CDR3 sequence reads: CAIRTGTESYEQYF. DNA of the CDR3: TGTGCCATCAGGACGGGGACAGAGAGCTACGAGCAGTACTTC.